This TCR beta chain came from a study of CXCR3-negative and CXCR3-positive naive CD8 T cells. Findings and caveats of the study: From TRB CDR3 properties, TCR strength was inferred; surface CD5 did not differ between naive subsets. Researchers report CXCR3 expression partially decreased after cryopreservation, with fresh PBMCs used in most assays. Diversity proved comparably high across both naive subsets and much lower in memory CD8+ cells.

With UMI labels, 5' RACE was used to prepare the TRB cDNA libraries. Following a re-call of the 5' RACE reads, TCRdb has one entry per CDR3 protein and lacks DNA. This sample's table has roughly 41,000 distinct CDR3 sequences. The CDR3 sequence is 14 residues long. In the case of this clonotype: Its specificity is not known.

Sequenced: memory CD8+ T cells from blood. The TCR was taken from a human donor in good health. Some clones in this sample may be carry-over from other donors' samples. J is TRBJ2-1 and V is TRBV12-3 or TRBV12-4; TCRdb's assignment of TRBD2 cannot be checked, as there is no DNA. The CDR3 region is CASSGTRRYNEQFF.